A selection of T cell receptor beta chains follows, all from one sample in a study of regulatory T cells in long-lasting Graves disease. Via MiXCR, TCRdb re-called the multiplex PCR reads, giving one row per CDR3 protein. The data show fewer than 450,000 distinct CDR3 sequences, about a quarter seen once. The material sequenced was peripheral blood mononuclear cells (PBMCs), taken when the disease was refractory, from a patient treated with antithyroid drugs. The receptors originated from a female donor with Graves disease. CDR3s include the opening cysteine and the closing phenylalanine or tryptophan. D genes are given only for firm matches. The listing skips clone size in some rows; elsewhere it reads once, few, many or a size class.

d_call j_call clone_size cdr3_length v_call cdr3_nt cdr3_aa
TRBD1 TRBJ2-7 once 14 TRBV5-1 TGCACCAGCGGACAGGGGGCAATAACCTACGAGCAGTACTTC CTSGQGAITYEQYF
TRBD2 TRBJ2-7 NA 14 TRBV19 TGTGCCAGTAGTCCTCCGGGACTAGCGGGCGAGCAGTACTTC CASSPPGLAGEQYF
NA TRBJ2-7 many 14 TRBV7-2 TGTGCCAGCAGCTTAGAGGACTGGGACTACGAGCAGTACTTC CASSLEDWDYEQYF
NA TRBJ1-4 once 13 TRBV19 TGTGCCATCAGGACAGCAACTAATGAAAAACTGTTTTTT CAIRTATNEKLFF
TRBD1 TRBJ1-5 NA 14 TRBV20-1 TGCAGTGCTAGCCAGACAGGGAGCAATCAGCCCCAGCATTTT CSASQTGSNQPQHF
TRBD2 TRBJ2-1 NA 17 TRBV14 TGTGCCAGCAGCCTGGTCGGACTAGCGGGAGGGTTCCGGGAGCAGTTCTTC CASSLVGLAGGFREQFF
TRBD1 TRBJ1-2 many 14 TRBV24-1 TGTGCCACCAGTGAACCGGGACAGGGATATGGCTACACCTTC CATSEPGQGYGYTF
NA TRBJ2-7 many 15 TRBV2 TGTGCCAGCAGTGATAGACGGACAGACTTCTACGAGCAGTACTTC CASSDRRTDFYEQYF
TRBD2 TRBJ2-2 NA 16 TRBV10-1 TGCGCCAGCAGTGGGGACTATGCAAATCGGTCCGGGGAGCTGTTTTTT CASSGDYANRSGELFF
NA TRBJ2-7 NA 10 TRBV7-2 TGTGCCAGCGGGGACGGCGAGCAGTACTTC CASGDGEQYF
NA TRBJ1-1 few 13 TRBV28 TGTGCCAGCACCTCGGGAGGGGGCACTGAAGCTTTCTTT CASTSGGGTEAFF
NA TRBJ2-7 few 14 TRBV2 TGTGCCAGCAGCTCCACGACAGGCAGCTACGAGCAGTACTTC CASSSTTGSYEQYF
NA TRBJ2-2 few 14 TRBV27 TGTGCCAGCAGTTTTACGGAGAACACCGGGGAGCTGTTTTTT CASSFTENTGELFF
TRBD1 TRBJ1-4 few 16 TRBV4-2 TGTGCCAGCAGCCAAGATCGGGTAGAGGGGGCGGCAAAACTGTTTTTT CASSQDRVEGAAKLFF
NA TRBJ2-7 NA 15 TRBV30 TGTGCCTGGAGTGTATGGCAGTCTTCACCCCACGAGCAGTACTTC CAWSVWQSSPHEQYF
NA TRBJ2-3 once 16 TRBV19 TGTGCCAGTAGTATGAGGCCGGTAGCACGGGCAGATACGCAGTATTTT CASSMRPVARADTQYF
NA TRBJ2-5 many 16 TRBV12-3/TRBV12-4 TGTGCCAGCAGTTTCCTCATGGGCCAGGGGGGAGAGACCCAGTACTTC CASSFLMGQGGETQYF
NA TRBJ1-5 few 13 TRBV6-1 TGTGCCAGCAGGACGACCTATTATCAGCCCCAGCATTTT CASRTTYYQPQHF
NA TRBJ1-1 NA 12 TRBV6-2/TRBV6-3 TGTGCCAGCAGTTACGGACTGACTGAAGCTTTCTTT CASSYGLTEAFF